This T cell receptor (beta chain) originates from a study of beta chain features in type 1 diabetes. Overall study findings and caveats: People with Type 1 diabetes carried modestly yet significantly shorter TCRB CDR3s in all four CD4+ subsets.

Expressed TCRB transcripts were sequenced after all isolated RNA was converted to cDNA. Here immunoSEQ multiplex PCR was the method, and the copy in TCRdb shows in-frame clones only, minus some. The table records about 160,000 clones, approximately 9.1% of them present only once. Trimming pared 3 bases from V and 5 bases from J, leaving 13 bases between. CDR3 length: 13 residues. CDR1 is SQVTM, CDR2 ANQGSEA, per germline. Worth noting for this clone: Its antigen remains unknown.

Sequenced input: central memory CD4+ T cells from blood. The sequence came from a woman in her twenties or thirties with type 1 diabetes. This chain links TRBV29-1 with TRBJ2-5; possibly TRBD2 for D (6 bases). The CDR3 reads CSVDGRGLETQYF. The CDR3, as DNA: TGCAGCGTTGACGGTCGGGGGTTGGAGACCCAGTACTTC.